One and the same sample provided the 24 T cell receptor beta chains below, sequenced in a study of cytomegalovirus exposure and HLA in healthy donors. PCR was performed using 60 Vbeta and 13 Jbeta primers. Using immunoSEQ multiplex PCR, the repertoire was profiled, and TCRdb retains in-frame clones only, with some absent. The data contain roughly 190,000 clones, about four fifths of them singletons. The specimen was PBMCs. The receptors come from a middle-aged man in good health and CMV-seropositive.

This clone was found a few times. This chain joins TRBV18 and TRBJ2-7; 11 bases are shared with TRBD2. With 0 bases clipped from V and 4 bases from J, the junction kept 5 bases outside the gene matches. CDR3 size: 16 residues. The germline V gene encodes CDR1 KGHSH and CDR2 LQKENI. CDR3 loop: CASSPPRLAGFYEQYF. CDR3 nucleotides: TGTGCCAGCTCACCACCGAGACTAGCGGGGTTTTACGAGCAGTACTTC.

The chain employs TRBV7-9 and TRBJ2-1; D remains ambiguous. V gave up 3 bases and J gave up 0 bases, with 6 bases separating them. Germline CDR1 reads SEHNR; CDR2 reads FQNEAQ (reference sequence). This CDR3 region has 14 residues. The CDR3 loop is CASSFSSSYNEQFF. CDR3 sequence (DNA): TGTGCCAGCAGCTTCTCTAGCTCCTACAATGAGCAGTTCTTC.

The table lists this clone with a few counts. The chain has TRBV7-8 and TRBJ2-7; possible D gene TRBD2, 5 bases. The V end lost 5 bases, the J end lost 3 bases, and 14 bases lay between the germline ends. CDR1 and CDR2 (germline): SGHVS, FQNEAQ. The CDR3 loop spans 14 amino acids. The CDR3 region is CASSASITSYEQYF. For the CDR3, the DNA is TGTGCCAGCAGCGCTAGCATAACCAGCTACGAGCAGTACTTC.

The chain uses TRBV6-5 and TRBJ2-7, with 9 bases that match TRBD1. Germline assignment: CDR1 MNHEY and CDR2 SVGAGI. V lost 0 bases to trimming and J lost 4 bases; unmatched junction nucleotides: 7. This CDR3 contains 16 residues. This CDR3 reads CASSYSQGTGLYEQYF. In nucleotides, the CDR3 is TGTGCCAGCAGTTACTCGCAAGGGACAGGGTTGTACGAGCAGTACTTC.

This rearrangement joins TRBV7-9 to TRBJ1-4; D is undetermined. CDR3 length equals 15 residues. Germline V gene lookup returns CDR1 SEHNR and CDR2 FQNEAQ (reference sequence). The V end lost 5 bases, the J end lost 4 bases, and 14 bases lay between the germline ends. The CDR3, as DNA: TGTGCCAGCAGCGACAAACGAACCGATAATGAAAAACTGTTTTTT. It translates to CASSDKRTDNEKLFF. Based on the CDR3 plus reference TRBV7-9 and TRBJ1-4, the full variable domain is DTGVSQNPRHKITKRGQNVTFRCDPISEHNRLYWYRQTLGQGPEFLTYFQNEAQLEKSRLLSDRFSAERPKGSFSTLEIQRTEQGDSAMYLCASSDKRTDNEKLFFGSGTQLSVL.

The V and J genes are TRBV21-1 and TRBJ1-1. TRBV21-1 is deemed a pseudogene. The CDR3 length is 14 residues. In DNA, the CDR3 is TGTGCCAGCAGCAAAAGAGGGTGGGGGGCTGAAGCTTTCTTT. Translation gives CASSKRGWGAEAFF.

The J gene is TRBJ2-7, the V gene TRBV11-2, with D maybe TRBD2 (6 bases). Trimming removed 1 base from V and 6 bases from J, with 10 bases in between. Looked up from germline, CDR1 is SGHAT and CDR2 is FQNNGV. The CDR3 runs to 13 residues. CDR3 sequence: CASSLAGEGEQYF. CDR3 nucleotides: TGTGCCAGCAGCTTAGCGGGAGAGGGCGAGCAGTACTTC.

V is TRBV18 and J is TRBJ1-5; TRBD1 might be the D (5 bases). Germline CDR1 KGHSH, CDR2 LQKENI. V dropped 3 bases and J dropped 0 bases, with 6 bases sitting between them. The CDR3 totals 14 residues. CDR3 bases: TGTGCCAGCTCACCGGGACTTAGCAATCAGCCCCAGCATTTT. This sequence encodes CASSPGLSNQPQHF. The full variable domain, its missing parts supplied by reference TRBV18 and TRBJ1-5, is NAGVMQNPRHLVRRRGQEARLRCSPMKGHSHVYWYRQLPEEGLKFMVYLQKENIIDESGMPKERFSAEFPKEGPSILRIQQVVRGDSAAYFCASSPGLSNQPQHFGDGTRLSIL.

As regards this clone: This same CDR3 is encoded by further DNA sequences in the sample. V usage is TRBV5-1 and J usage is TRBJ2-5; 8 bases are a match to TRBD2. The V and J ends lost 3 bases and 2 bases, in that order; junction bases with no gene match: 3. Looked up from germline, CDR1 is SGHRS and CDR2 is YFSETQ. This CDR3 spans 14 amino acids. The CDR3 is CASSSIAGQETQYF. The CDR3 nucleotides are TGCGCCAGCAGCTCAATAGCGGGGCAAGAGACCCAGTACTTC.

The chain couples TRBV19 to TRBJ2-3, with D possibly matching TRBD1 (7 bases). The germline V gene encodes CDR1 LNHDA and CDR2 SQIVND (reference sequence). The CDR3 length is 14 residues. Trimming shortened V by 6 bases and J by 3 bases, and 13 bases separated the two germline ends. The CDR3 nucleotides are TGTGCCAGTAGCCAGGCGGGACAGACAGATACGCAGTATTTT. This encodes CASSQAGQTDTQYF.

This clone was observed a single time. The V gene is TRBV19, the J gene TRBJ1-2; possibly TRBD1 for D (5 bases). Germline V gene sequence: CDR1 LNHDA, CDR2 SQIVND (reference sequence). The V gene lost 4 bases and the J gene lost 5 bases, with 11 bases spanning the gap. CDR3 length equals 13 residues. CDR3 loop: CASSRGEGYGYTF. CDR3 DNA sequence: TGTGCCAGTAGTAGAGGGGAGGGATATGGCTACACCTTC. The full variable domain, its missing parts supplied by reference TRBV19 and TRBJ1-2, is DGGITQSPKYLFRKEGQNVTLSCEQNLNHDAMYWYRQDPGQGLRLIYYSQIVNDFQKGDIAEGYSVSREKKESFPLTVTSAQKNPTAFYLCASSRGEGYGYTFGSGTRLTVV.

This clone turned up a few times. CDR3 sequence: CASSLGTGDGYTF. The CDR3 nucleotides read TGTGCCAGCAGTCTCGGGACAGGGGATGGCTACACCTTC. V and J are TRBV28 and TRBJ1-2, with TRBD1 identical over 10 bases. Germline V lookup: CDR1 MDHEN, CDR2 SYDVKM. The CDR3 contains 13 residues. J gave up 6 bases and V 5 bases, and 3 bases lay outside the gene matches.

The chain employs TRBV7-2 and TRBJ1-1, with D tentatively TRBD1 (5 bases). The germline CDR1 and CDR2 sequences are SGHTA and FQGNSA. The CDR3 sequence is 16 residues long. Trimming removed 1 base at V and 4 bases at J, with 16 bases between. The CDR3, as DNA: TGTGCCAGCAGCTTAGATGCCCCGGCAGGGTTCACTGAAGCTTTCTTT. Residues: CASSLDAPAGFTEAFF.

This chain connects TRBV10-3 to TRBJ1-1; D unclear. The CDR3 sequence is 15 residues long. V shed 3 bases and J shed 1 base, with 12 bases lying between them. Germline CDR1 is ENHRY and CDR2 is SYGVKD. CDR3 protein: CAISDQSGRNTEAFF. CDR3 nucleotide sequence: TGTGCCATCAGTGACCAATCCGGGAGGAACACTGAAGCTTTCTTT.

The chain combines TRBV4-1 with TRBJ2-5; TRBD1 matches at 9 bases. J lost 5 bases, V lost 0 bases, and 4 bases had no gene match. Germline V gives CDR1 MGHRA, CDR2 YSYEKL. The CDR3 is 15 amino acids. CDR3 amino acids: CASSQEQGAWETQYF. The DNA of the CDR3 is TGCGCCAGCAGCCAAGAACAGGGGGCATGGGAGACCCAGTACTTC.

This clone was picked up a small number of times. The rearrangement joins TRBV5-1 to TRBJ1-6, with a possible D match to TRBD1 (6 bases). From germline, CDR1 is SGHRS and CDR2 YFSETQ. V was trimmed by 6 bases and J by 7 bases, leaving 14 bases between them. The CDR3 has 14 residues. As DNA, the CDR3 is TGCGCCAGCACTCCCGGGACAACAAATTCACCCCTCCACTTT. Amino acids: CASTPGTTNSPLHF.

The chain recombines TRBV5-1 with TRBJ2-7; 8 positions match TRBD1. The germline gives CDR1 SGHRS, CDR2 YFSETQ. This CDR3 has 14 amino acids. The J segment lost 5 bases and the V segment lost 1 base, leaving 5 bases of the junction unmatched. CDR3 residues: CASSLFGQGHEQYF. CDR3 sequence (DNA): TGCGCCAGCAGCTTGTTTGGACAGGGCCACGAGCAGTACTTC.

V and J are TRBV30 and TRBJ1-1; tentative D call: TRBD1 (6 bases). The CDR3 is 13 residues long. Germline V gene lookup returns CDR1 GTSNPN and CDR2 SVGIG (reference sequence). Trimming took off 2 bases at V and 7 bases at J, with 14 bases between the two ends. The DNA for the CDR3 is TGTGCCTGGAGTATCATCAGGGGAAGTGAAGCTTTCTTT. It codes for CAWSIIRGSEAFF. The full variable domain, completed using reference TRBV30 and TRBJ1-1, is SQTIHQWPATLVQPVGSPLSLECTVEGTSNPNLYWYRQAAGRGLQLLFYSVGIGQISSEVPQNLSASRPQDRQFILSSKKLLLSDSGFYLCAWSIIRGSEAFFGQGTRLTVV.

The chain combines TRBV5-1 with TRBJ1-5; D ambiguous. The ends were cut back, 0 bases at V and 0 bases at J, with 7 bases in the middle. CDR1 and CDR2 (germline): SGHRS, YFSETQ. The CDR3 is made up of 15 amino acids. CDR3 nucleotide sequence: TGCGCCAGCAGCTTGGCCGGGGTTAGCAATCAGCCCCAGCATTTT. Translation: CASSLAGVSNQPQHF.

The gene calls are TRBV28 and TRBJ1-2; weak D call: TRBD1 (5 bases). The V gene lost 2 bases and the J gene lost 4 bases, with 11 bases spanning the gap. CDR3 length: 14 amino acids. Germline V gene data show CDR1 as MDHEN and CDR2 as SYDVKM. In nucleotides, the CDR3 is TGTGCCAGCAGTTTAGGGGCAGGGCTCTATGGCTACACCTTC. Translating it yields CASSLGAGLYGYTF.

The rearrangement joins TRBV9 to TRBJ1-2; D remains ambiguous. CDR1 and CDR2 from the germline V gene are SGDLS and YYNGEE. Trimming took 0 bases from V and 2 from J, leaving 14 bases between them. This CDR3 region has 16 residues. The CDR3 region has the DNA TGTGCCAGCAGCGTAGCTACGCCGGCGGGGAACTATGGCTACACCTTC. Translating it yields CASSVATPAGNYGYTF.

This chain connects TRBV5-1 to TRBJ1-1; D possibly corresponds to TRBD1 (6 bases). Germline CDR1 is SGHRS and CDR2 is YFSETQ. This CDR3 is 14 amino acids long. V was pared by 4 bases and J by 1 base, with 11 bases between. In DNA form, the CDR3 reads TGCGCCAGCAGCCACAGGGCCCGGAACACTGAAGCTTTCTTT. This sequence encodes CASSHRARNTEAFF.

The chain couples TRBV5-8 to TRBJ2-2; 8 bases map to TRBD1. CDR1 and CDR2 from the germline V gene are SGHTS and YDEGEE. Trimming removed 5 bases from V and 4 bases from J; junction bases left unmatched: 7. The CDR3 has 15 residues. In nucleotides, the CDR3 is TGTGCCAGCAGTTTACCGACAGGGGTCACCGGGGAGCTGTTTTTT. Protein product: CASSLPTGVTGELFF.

This clone was found a few times. V gene TRBV29-1 combines with J gene TRBJ2-7, with D perhaps TRBD1 (5 bases). The CDR3 spans 13 residues. V shed 1 base and J shed 4 bases, with 11 bases lying between them. Per germline, CDR1 SQVTM and CDR2 ANQGSEA. This CDR3 is CSVEGGRRYEQYF. The CDR3 DNA sequence: TGCAGCGTTGAAGGGGGCAGGAGATACGAGCAGTACTTC.